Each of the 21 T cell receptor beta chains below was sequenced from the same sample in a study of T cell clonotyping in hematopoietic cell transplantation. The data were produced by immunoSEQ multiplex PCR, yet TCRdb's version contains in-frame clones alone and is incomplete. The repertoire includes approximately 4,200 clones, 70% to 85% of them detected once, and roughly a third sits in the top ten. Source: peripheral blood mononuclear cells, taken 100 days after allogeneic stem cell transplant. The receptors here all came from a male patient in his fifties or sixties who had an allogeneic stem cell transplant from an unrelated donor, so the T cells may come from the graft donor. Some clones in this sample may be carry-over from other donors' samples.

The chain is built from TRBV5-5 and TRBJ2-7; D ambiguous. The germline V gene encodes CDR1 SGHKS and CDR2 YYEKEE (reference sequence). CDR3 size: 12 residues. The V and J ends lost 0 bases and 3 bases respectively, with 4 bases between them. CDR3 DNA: TGTGCCAGCAGCTTGGACTTCTACGAGCAGTACTTC. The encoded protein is CASSLDFYEQYF.

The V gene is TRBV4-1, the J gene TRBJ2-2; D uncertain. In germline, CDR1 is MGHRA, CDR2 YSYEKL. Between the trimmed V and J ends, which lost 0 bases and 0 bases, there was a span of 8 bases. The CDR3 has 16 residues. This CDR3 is CASSQDISPNTGELFF. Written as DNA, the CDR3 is TGCGCCAGCAGCCAAGATATTTCTCCGAACACCGGGGAGCTGTTTTTT.

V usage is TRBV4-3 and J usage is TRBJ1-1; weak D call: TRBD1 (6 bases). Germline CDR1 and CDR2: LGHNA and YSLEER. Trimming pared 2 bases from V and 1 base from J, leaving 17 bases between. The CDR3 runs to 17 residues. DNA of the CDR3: TGCGCCAGCAGCCAACAGAAGCAGGGGATCAAGAACACTGAAGCTTTCTTT. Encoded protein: CASSQQKQGIKNTEAFF.

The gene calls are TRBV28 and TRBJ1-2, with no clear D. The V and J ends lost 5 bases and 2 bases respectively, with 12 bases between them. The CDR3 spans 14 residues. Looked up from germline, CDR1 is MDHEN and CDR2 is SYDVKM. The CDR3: CASSSNPGNYGYTF. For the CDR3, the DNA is TGTGCCAGCAGTAGCAACCCTGGGAACTATGGCTACACCTTC.

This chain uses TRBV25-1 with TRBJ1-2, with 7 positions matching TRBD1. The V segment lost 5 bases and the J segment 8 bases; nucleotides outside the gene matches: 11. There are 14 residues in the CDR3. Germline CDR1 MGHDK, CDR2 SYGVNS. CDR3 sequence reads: CASSQNRDRQGYTF. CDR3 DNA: TGTGCCAGCAGTCAAAACCGGGACAGACAGGGCTACACCTTC.

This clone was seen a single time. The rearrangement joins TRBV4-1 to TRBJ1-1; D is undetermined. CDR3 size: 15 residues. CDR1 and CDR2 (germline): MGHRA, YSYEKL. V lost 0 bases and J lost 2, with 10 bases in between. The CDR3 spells CASSQDLTYNTEAFF. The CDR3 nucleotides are TGCGCCAGCAGCCAAGACTTGACCTATAACACTGAAGCTTTCTTT.

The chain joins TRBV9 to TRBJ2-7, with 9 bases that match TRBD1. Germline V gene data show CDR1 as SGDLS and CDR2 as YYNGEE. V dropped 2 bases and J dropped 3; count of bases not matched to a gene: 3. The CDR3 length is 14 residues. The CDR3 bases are TGTGCCAGCAGCGTGGGACAGGGACACTACGAGCAGTACTTC. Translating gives CASSVGQGHYEQYF.

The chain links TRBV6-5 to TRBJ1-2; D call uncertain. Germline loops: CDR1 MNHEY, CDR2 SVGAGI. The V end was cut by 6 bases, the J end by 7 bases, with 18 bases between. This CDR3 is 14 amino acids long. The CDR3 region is CASRRPGTASGYTF. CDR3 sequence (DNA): TGTGCCAGCAGAAGGCCAGGAACAGCCTCTGGCTACACCTTC.

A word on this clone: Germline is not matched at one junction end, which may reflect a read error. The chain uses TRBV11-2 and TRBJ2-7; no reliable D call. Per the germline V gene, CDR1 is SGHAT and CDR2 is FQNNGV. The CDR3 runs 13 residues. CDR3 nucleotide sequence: TGTGCCAGCAGCTTAGATCGAACACCGGAAAGGAACTTC. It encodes CASSLDRTPERNF.

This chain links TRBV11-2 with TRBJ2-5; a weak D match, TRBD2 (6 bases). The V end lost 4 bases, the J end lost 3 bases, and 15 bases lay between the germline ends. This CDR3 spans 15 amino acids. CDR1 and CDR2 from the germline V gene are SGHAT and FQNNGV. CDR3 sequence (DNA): TGTGCCAGCAGCTCACCGTGGGGGGTAAAAGAGACCCAGTACTTC. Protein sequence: CASSSPWGVKETQYF. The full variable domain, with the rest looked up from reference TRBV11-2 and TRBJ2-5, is EAGVAQSPRYKIIEKRQSVAFWCNPISGHATLYWYQQILGQGPKLLIQFQNNGVVDDSQLPKDRFSAERLKGVDSTLKIQPAKLEDSAVYLCASSSPWGVKETQYFGPGTRLLVL.

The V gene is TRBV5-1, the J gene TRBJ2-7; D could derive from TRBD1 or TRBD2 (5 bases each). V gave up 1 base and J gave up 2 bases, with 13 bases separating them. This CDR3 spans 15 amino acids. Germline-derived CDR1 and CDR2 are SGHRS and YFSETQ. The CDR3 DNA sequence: TGCGCCAGCAGCTTGCGGGGCGCCCCCACCTACGAGCAGTACTTC. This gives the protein CASSLRGAPTYEQYF.

In nucleotides, the CDR3 is TGTGCCAGCAGCCAAGAAGGGGGGGCCTGGTTCTTC. The encoded protein is CASSQEGGAWFF. The chain joins TRBV11-2 to TRBJ2-1, with a possible D match to TRBD2 (7 bases). Germline V CDR1 and CDR2: SGHAT, FQNNGV. This CDR3 spans 12 amino acids. V was trimmed by 5 bases and J by 15 bases, leaving 17 bases between them.

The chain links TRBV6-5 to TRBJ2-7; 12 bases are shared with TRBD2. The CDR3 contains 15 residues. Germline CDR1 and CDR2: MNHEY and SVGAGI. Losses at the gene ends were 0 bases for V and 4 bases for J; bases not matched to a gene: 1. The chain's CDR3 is CASSYSGTSGYEQYF. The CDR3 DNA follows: TGTGCCAGCAGTTACTCGGGGACTAGCGGGTACGAGCAGTACTTC.

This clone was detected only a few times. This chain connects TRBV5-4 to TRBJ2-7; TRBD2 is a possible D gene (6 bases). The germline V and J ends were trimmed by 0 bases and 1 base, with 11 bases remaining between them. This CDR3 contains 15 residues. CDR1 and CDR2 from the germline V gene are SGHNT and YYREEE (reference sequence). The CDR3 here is CASSLEFSGSYEQYF. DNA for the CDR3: TGTGCCAGCAGCTTGGAATTTAGCGGATCCTACGAGCAGTACTTC. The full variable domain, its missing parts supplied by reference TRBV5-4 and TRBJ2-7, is ETGVTQSPTHLIKTRGQQVTLRCSSQSGHNTVSWYQQALGQGPQFIFQYYREEENGRGNFPPRFSGLQFPNYSSELNVNALELDDSALYLCASSLEFSGSYEQYFGPGTRLTVT.

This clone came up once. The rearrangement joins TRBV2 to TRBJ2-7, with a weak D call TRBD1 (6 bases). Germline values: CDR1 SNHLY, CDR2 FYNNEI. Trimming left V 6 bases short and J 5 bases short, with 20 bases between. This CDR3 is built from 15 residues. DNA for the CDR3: TGTGCCAGCAGCTACTCCGCCGGGACAACCAACGAGCAGTACTTC. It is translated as CASSYSAGTTNEQYF.

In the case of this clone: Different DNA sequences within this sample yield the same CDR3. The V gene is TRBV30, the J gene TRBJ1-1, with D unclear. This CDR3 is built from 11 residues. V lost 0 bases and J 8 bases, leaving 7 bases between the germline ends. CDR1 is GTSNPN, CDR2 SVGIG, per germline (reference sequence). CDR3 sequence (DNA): TGTGCCTGGAGTGTACTTGCCGAAGCTTTCTTT. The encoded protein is CAWSVLAEAFF.

The CDR3 DNA follows: TGTGCCAGCAGCCGGGACAGCATTACCTACGAGCAGTACTTC. Its protein product is CASSRDSITYEQYF. The chain is built from TRBV6-5 and TRBJ2-7, with TRBD1 matching 7 bases. The germline V gene encodes CDR1 MNHEY and CDR2 SVGAGI. The length of the CDR3 is 14 residues. V lost 6 bases, J lost 2 bases, and 7 bases stayed unmatched.

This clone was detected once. CDR3 nucleotides: TGTGCCATCACCGGGACGGGAATGCGAAACACCGGGGAGCTGTTTTTT. Its translation is CAITGTGMRNTGELFF. V gene TRBV10-3 combines with J gene TRBJ2-2; D assignment may be TRBD1 or TRBD2 (5 bases each). The length of the CDR3 is 16 residues. Trimming took 7 bases from V and 2 from J, leaving 17 bases between them. The germline CDR1 and CDR2 sequences are ENHRY and SYGVKD.

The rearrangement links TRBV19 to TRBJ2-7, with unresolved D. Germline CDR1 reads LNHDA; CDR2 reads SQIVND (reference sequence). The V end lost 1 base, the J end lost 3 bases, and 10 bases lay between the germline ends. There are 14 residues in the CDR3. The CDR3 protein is CASSIGPAVYEQYF. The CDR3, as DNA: TGTGCCAGTAGTATAGGACCCGCGGTCTACGAGCAGTACTTC.

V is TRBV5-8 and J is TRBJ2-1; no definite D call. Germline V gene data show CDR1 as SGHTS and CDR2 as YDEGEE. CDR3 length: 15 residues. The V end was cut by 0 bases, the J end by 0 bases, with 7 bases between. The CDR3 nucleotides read TGTGCCAGCAGCTTGGTCCAGAGCTCCTACAATGAGCAGTTCTTC. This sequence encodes CASSLVQSSYNEQFF.

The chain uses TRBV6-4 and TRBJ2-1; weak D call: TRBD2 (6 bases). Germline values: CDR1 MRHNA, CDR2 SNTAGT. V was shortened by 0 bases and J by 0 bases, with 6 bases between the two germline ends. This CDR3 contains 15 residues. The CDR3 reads CASSDSAGSYNEQFF. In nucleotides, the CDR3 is TGTGCCAGCAGTGACTCAGCGGGCTCCTACAATGAGCAGTTCTTC.